What follows are 12 T cell receptor beta chains derived from one specimen sequenced in a study of T cell responses to AZD1222 COVID-19 vaccine. Method: immunoSEQ multiplex PCR; TCRdb's copy keeps in-frame clones and lacks some. The table records roughly 180,000 clones, around 94% of them present only once. Material: peripheral blood, obtained 28 days after the second AZD1222 dose. These receptors all stem from an adult who received the AZD1222 COVID-19 vaccine.

J is TRBJ1-1 and V is TRBV2; tentative D call: TRBD1 (5 bases). From germline, CDR1 is SNHLY and CDR2 FYNNEI. Trimming stripped 4 bases from V and 6 bases from J, with 9 bases between. CDR3 length equals 12 residues. This CDR3 is CASSGGRPEAFF. CDR3 bases: TGTGCCAGCAGTGGGGGACGGCCTGAAGCTTTCTTT. Based on the CDR3 plus reference TRBV2 and TRBJ1-1, the full variable domain is EPEVTQTPSHQVTQMGQEVILRCVPISNHLYFYWYRQILGQKVEFLVSFYNNEISEKSEIFDDQFSVERPDGSNFTLKIRSTKLEDSAMYFCASSGGRPEAFFGQGTRLTVV.

The chain combines TRBV29-1 with TRBJ1-5, with 7 bases that match TRBD1. CDR1 SQVTM and CDR2 ANQGSEA come from the germline V gene. CDR3 size: 17 residues. V dropped 7 bases and J dropped 1; count of bases not matched to a gene: 16. Here the CDR3 DNA reads TGCAGCGCCCGGGCCGATGACAGGGCATACAGCAATCAGCCCCAGCATTTT. As protein: CSARADDRAYSNQPQHF.

CDR3 residues: CASSLGGPRGNNQPQHF. As DNA, the CDR3 is TGTGCCAGCAGCTTAGGGGGCCCCAGGGGGAACAATCAGCCCCAGCATTTT. The chain carries TRBV11-3 and TRBJ1-5; 7 positions match TRBD1. CDR1 and CDR2 from the germline V gene are SGHNT and YENEEA. The CDR3 spans 17 residues. The ends lost 1 base at V and 3 bases at J; junction bases unmatched: 9.

The genes are TRBV5-5 and TRBJ2-3; TRBD2 matches 9 bases. V gave up 4 bases and J gave up 2 bases; unmatched junction bases: 17. Germline CDR1 and CDR2: SGHKS and YYEKEE (reference sequence). This CDR3 region has 19 residues. The CDR3 DNA sequence: TGTGCCAGCAGCCGACAGGTTCTAGCGGGAACCACTATCACAGATACGCAGTATTTT. Protein: CASSRQVLAGTTITDTQYF.

This rearrangement joins TRBV12-3 or TRBV12-4 to TRBJ1-1; D call uncertain. The germline V and J ends were trimmed by 6 bases and 3 bases, with 5 bases remaining between them. This CDR3 contains 11 residues. For the CDR3, the DNA is TGTGCCAGCAGGCAGGACACTGAAGCTTTCTTT. It codes for CASRQDTEAFF.

The rearrangement uses TRBV2 and TRBJ2-7; perhaps D is TRBD1 or TRBD2 (5 bases each). The germline V gene encodes CDR1 SNHLY and CDR2 FYNNEI. The CDR3 is 20 amino acids. V lost 5 bases and J lost 3, with 32 bases in between. CDR3 DNA sequence: TGTGCCAGCAGTTATCGCACCGGGACGGGTAGTCCTGGGGGAGTCTACGAGCAGTACTTC. Translation: CASSYRTGTGSPGGVYEQYF. Together with reference TRBV2 and TRBJ2-7, the CDR3 gives the full variable domain: EPEVTQTPSHQVTQMGQEVILRCVPISNHLYFYWYRQILGQKVEFLVSFYNNEISEKSEIFDDQFSVERPDGSNFTLKIRSTKLEDSAMYFCASSYRTGTGSPGGVYEQYFGPGTRLTVT.

The chain recombines TRBV29-1 with TRBJ2-7; 11 nucleotides agree with TRBD2. Germline trimming cut 3 bases from V and 2 bases from J; bases unmatched to any gene: 6. CDR1 SQVTM and CDR2 ANQGSEA come from the germline V gene. The CDR3 extends over 15 amino acids. In nucleotides, the CDR3 is TGCAGCGTTGACATTCTAGCGGGGGGCACCTACGAGCAGTACTTC. Translation: CSVDILAGGTYEQYF.

This chain links TRBV10-1 with TRBJ2-7; TRBD1 matches 10 bases. The CDR3 is made up of 15 amino acids. J was trimmed by 4 bases and V by 6 bases; bases with no gene match: 9. The germline CDR1 and CDR2 sequences are WNHNN and SYGVQD (reference sequence). The CDR3 region is CASRSRDRGGYEQYF. CDR3 in DNA: TGCGCCAGCAGGTCCCGGGACAGGGGCGGGTACGAGCAGTACTTC.

The chain joins TRBV30 to TRBJ2-3, with 12 bases lining up with TRBD2. CDR1 is GTSNPN and CDR2 is SVGIG in the germline V gene (reference sequence). Trimming took 1 base from V and 7 from J; bases not matched to a gene: 3. The CDR3 consists of 14 residues. The CDR3 sequence: CAWSETSGRNTQYF. Written as DNA, the CDR3 is TGTGCCTGGAGTGAGACTAGCGGGAGAAATACGCAGTATTTT.

The rearrangement links TRBV6-6 to TRBJ2-3; D is ambiguous. This CDR3 is built from 11 residues. Trimming left V 9 bases short and J 3 bases short, with 7 bases between. The germline CDR1 and CDR2 sequences are MNHNY and SVGAGI (reference sequence). The chain's CDR3 is CASRVTDTQYF. CDR3 coding DNA: TGTGCCAGTCGTGTTACAGATACGCAGTATTTT.

The genes are TRBV5-1 and TRBJ1-1; D unresolved. The CDR3 is 15 amino acids. The germline V gene encodes CDR1 SGHRS and CDR2 YFSETQ. Trimming removed 0 bases at V and 0 bases at J, with 9 bases between. The CDR3 region is CASSLEAEVNTEAFF. The CDR3 nucleotides are TGCGCCAGCAGCTTGGAGGCCGAAGTGAACACTGAAGCTTTCTTT.

V and J are TRBV18 and TRBJ1-4, with D hard to call. V shed 4 bases and J shed 0 bases, with 24 bases lying between them. CDR1 is KGHSH, CDR2 LQKENI, per germline. This CDR3 is 20 amino acids long. The CDR3: CASSRSRQGLGSATNEKLFF. The CDR3 nucleotides are TGTGCCAGCTCACGCTCCCGACAAGGGCTCGGAAGTGCAACTAATGAAAAACTGTTTTTT.